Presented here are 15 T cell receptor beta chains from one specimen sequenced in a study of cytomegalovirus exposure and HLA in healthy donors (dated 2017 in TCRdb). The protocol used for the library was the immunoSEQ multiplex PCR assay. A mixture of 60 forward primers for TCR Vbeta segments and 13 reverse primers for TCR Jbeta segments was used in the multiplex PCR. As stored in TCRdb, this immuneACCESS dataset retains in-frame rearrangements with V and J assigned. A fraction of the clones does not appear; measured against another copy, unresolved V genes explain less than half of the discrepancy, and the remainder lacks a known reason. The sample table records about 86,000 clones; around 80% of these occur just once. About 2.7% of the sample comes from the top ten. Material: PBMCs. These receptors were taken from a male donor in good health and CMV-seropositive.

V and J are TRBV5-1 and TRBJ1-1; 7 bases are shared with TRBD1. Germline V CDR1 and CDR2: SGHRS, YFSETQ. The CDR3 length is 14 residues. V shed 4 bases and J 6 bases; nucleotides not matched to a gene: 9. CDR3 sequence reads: CASSTQGIGAEAFF. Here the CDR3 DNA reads TGCGCCAGCAGCACACAGGGGATTGGGGCTGAAGCTTTCTTT.

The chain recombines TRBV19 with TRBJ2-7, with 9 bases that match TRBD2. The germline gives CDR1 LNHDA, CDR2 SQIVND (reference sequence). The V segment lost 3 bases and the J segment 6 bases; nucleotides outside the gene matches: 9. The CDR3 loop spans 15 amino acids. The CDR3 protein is CASSIHGLAPVEQYF. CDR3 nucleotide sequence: TGTGCCAGTAGTATCCATGGACTAGCGCCGGTCGAGCAGTACTTC.

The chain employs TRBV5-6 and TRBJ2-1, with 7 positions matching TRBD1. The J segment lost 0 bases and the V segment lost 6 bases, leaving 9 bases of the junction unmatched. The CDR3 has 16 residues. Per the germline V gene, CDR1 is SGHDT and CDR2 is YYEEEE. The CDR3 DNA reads TGTGCCAGCACCAAGGACAGGCCCAGCTCCTACAATGAGCAGTTCTTC. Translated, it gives CASTKDRPSSYNEQFF.

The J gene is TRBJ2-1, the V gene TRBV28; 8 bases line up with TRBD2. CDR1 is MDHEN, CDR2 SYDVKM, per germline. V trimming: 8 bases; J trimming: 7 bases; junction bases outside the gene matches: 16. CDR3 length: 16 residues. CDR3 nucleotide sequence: TGTGCCAGCCATAAGACCGGGAGGGGAGAGGGAAATGAGCAGTTCTTC. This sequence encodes CASHKTGRGEGNEQFF.

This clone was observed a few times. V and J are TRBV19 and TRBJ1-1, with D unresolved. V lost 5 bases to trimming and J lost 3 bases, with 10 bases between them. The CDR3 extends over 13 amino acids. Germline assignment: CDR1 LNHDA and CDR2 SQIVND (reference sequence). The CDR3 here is CASSDPWHTEAFF. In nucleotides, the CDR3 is TGTGCCAGTAGTGATCCCTGGCACACTGAAGCTTTCTTT.

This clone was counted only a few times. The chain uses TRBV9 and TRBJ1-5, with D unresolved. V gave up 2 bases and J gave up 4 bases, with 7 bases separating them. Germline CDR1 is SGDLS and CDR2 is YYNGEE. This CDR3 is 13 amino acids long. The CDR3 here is CASSVSPNQPQHF. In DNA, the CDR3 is TGTGCCAGCAGCGTTAGCCCTAATCAGCCCCAGCATTTT.

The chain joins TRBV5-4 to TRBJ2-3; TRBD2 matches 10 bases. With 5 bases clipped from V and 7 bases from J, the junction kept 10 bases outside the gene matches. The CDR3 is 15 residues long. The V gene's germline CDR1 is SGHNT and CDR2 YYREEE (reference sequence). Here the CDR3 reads CASRPPSGGGNTQYF. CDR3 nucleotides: TGTGCCAGCAGACCCCCAAGCGGGGGGGGGAATACGCAGTATTTT.

The CDR3 DNA is TGCGCCAGCAGCATCGTTAGCCTCTCTGGAAACACCATATATTTT. This translates into CASSIVSLSGNTIYF. The chain uses TRBV5-1 and TRBJ1-3; the D is unclear. Looked up from germline, CDR1 is SGHRS and CDR2 is YFSETQ. The CDR3 loop spans 15 amino acids. V lost 4 bases and J lost 0, with 11 bases in between.

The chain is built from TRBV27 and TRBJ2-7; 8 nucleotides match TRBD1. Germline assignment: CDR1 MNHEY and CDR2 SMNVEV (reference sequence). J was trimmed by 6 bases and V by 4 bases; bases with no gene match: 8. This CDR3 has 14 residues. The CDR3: CASSSGDRRLEQYF. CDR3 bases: TGTGCCAGCAGTTCGGGGGACAGGCGCCTCGAGCAGTACTTC.

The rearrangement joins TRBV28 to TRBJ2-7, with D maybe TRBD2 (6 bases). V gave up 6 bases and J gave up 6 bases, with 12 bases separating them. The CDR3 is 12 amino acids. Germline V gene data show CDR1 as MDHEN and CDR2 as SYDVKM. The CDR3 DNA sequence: TGTGCCAGCAGCCTTGGAGGGGTCGAGCAGTACTTC. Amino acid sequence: CASSLGGVEQYF.

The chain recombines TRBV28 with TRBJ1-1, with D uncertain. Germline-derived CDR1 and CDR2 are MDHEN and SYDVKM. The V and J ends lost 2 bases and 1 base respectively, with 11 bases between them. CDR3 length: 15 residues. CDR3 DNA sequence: TGTGCCAGCAGTTTACGACGGGTGAGGAACACTGAAGCTTTCTTT. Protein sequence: CASSLRRVRNTEAFF.

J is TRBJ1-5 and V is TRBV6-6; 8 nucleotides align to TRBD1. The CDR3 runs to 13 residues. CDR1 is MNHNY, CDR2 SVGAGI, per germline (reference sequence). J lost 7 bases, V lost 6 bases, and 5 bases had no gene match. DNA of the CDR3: TGTGCCAGCAGCCAGGGGGCTAGGCAGCCCCAGCATTTT. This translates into CASSQGARQPQHF.

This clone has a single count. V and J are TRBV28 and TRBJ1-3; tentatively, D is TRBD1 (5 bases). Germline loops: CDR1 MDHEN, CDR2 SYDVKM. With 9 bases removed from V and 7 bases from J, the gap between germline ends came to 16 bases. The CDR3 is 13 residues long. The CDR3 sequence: CARSSDGGNTIYF. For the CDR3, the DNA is TGTGCCAGGTCGTCCGACGGGGGGAACACCATATATTTT.

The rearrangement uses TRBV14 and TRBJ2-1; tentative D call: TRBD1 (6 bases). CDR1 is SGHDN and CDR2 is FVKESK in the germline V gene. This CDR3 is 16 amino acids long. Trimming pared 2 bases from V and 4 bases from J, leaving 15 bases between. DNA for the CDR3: TGTGCCAGCAGCCAACAAAACAGGGTTAAGTACAATGAGCAGTTCTTC. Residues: CASSQQNRVKYNEQFF.

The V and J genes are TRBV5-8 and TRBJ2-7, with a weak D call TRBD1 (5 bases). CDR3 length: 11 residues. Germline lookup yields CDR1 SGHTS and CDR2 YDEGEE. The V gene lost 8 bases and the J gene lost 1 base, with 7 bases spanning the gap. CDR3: CASDSSYEQYF. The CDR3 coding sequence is TGTGCCAGTGACAGTTCCTACGAGCAGTACTTC.